The 24 T cell receptor beta chains below come from one sample, sequenced in a study of blood T cell repertoires in COVID-19. Clones were sequenced by immunoSEQ multiplex PCR, and TCRdb holds only the in-frame ones, with some missing. The sample lists more than 150,000 clones, around 80% occurring once. Sequenced input: peripheral blood. These receptors were taken from a woman aged 45 to 65 with acute or convalescent COVID-19.

This clone is a singleton in its sample. The chain carries TRBV7-2 and TRBJ2-7, with 7 bases identical to TRBD1. V dropped 5 bases and J dropped 0; count of bases not matched to a gene: 19. CDR3 size: 19 residues. Germline values: CDR1 SGHTA, CDR2 FQGNSA. The CDR3 protein is CASSPAGRGRGQSSYEQYF. The CDR3 region has the DNA TGTGCCAGCAGCCCCGCTGGCAGGGGACGGGGACAGAGCTCCTACGAGCAGTACTTC.

This clone was found a few times. The rearrangement uses TRBV2 and TRBJ2-7; a weak D match, TRBD2 (5 bases). This CDR3 has 12 amino acids. The V end lost 6 bases, the J end lost 3 bases, and 9 bases lay between the germline ends. CDR1 is SNHLY and CDR2 is FYNNEI in the germline V gene. The CDR3, as DNA: TGTGCCAGCAGGGACTCAAACTACGAGCAGTACTTC. Residues: CASRDSNYEQYF.

The J gene is TRBJ2-7, the V gene TRBV2, with D perhaps TRBD1 (5 bases). The V gene lost 2 bases and the J gene lost 4 bases, with 9 bases spanning the gap. The V gene's germline CDR1 is SNHLY and CDR2 FYNNEI. CDR3 length: 13 residues. The CDR3 nucleotides are TGTGCCAGCAGTGAACCAGGGAAATACGAGCAGTACTTC. This sequence encodes CASSEPGKYEQYF. The whole variable domain, remainder taken from reference TRBV2 and TRBJ2-7, is EPEVTQTPSHQVTQMGQEVILRCVPISNHLYFYWYRQILGQKVEFLVSFYNNEISEKSEIFDDQFSVERPDGSNFTLKIRSTKLEDSAMYFCASSEPGKYEQYFGPGTRLTVT.

This sequence joins TRBV6-1 and TRBJ1-2; 9 nucleotides align to TRBD1. CDR3 size: 13 residues. Germline assignment: CDR1 MNHNS and CDR2 SASEGT. V shed 2 bases and J 7 bases; nucleotides not matched to a gene: 2. The CDR3 is CASSERQGVGYTF. The CDR3 region has the DNA TGTGCCAGCAGTGAAAGACAGGGGGTTGGCTACACCTTC.

In DNA form, the CDR3 reads TGTGCCAGCAGCTTAGCGCGGGGAGGGGAGACCCAGTACTTC. It translates to CASSLARGGETQYF. The J gene is TRBJ2-5, the V gene TRBV7-2, with 7 bases identical to TRBD2. V shed 0 bases and J 5 bases; nucleotides not matched to a gene: 3. This CDR3 contains 14 residues. Germline V gives CDR1 SGHTA, CDR2 FQGNSA.

This chain joins TRBV18 and TRBJ2-6; 9 positions agree with TRBD2. From germline, CDR1 is KGHSH and CDR2 LQKENI. V shed 3 bases and J 2 bases; nucleotides not matched to a gene: 5. The length of the CDR3 is 17 residues. CDR3 residues: CASSPRLAGAGANVLTF. CDR3 bases: TGTGCCAGCTCACCCCGGTTAGCGGGGGCTGGGGCCAACGTCCTGACTTTC.

The V call is TRBV19, the J call TRBJ2-1; 7 bases align to TRBD2. This CDR3 contains 17 residues. Trimming removed 3 bases from V and 2 bases from J; junction bases left unmatched: 10. Germline V gene data show CDR1 as LNHDA and CDR2 as SQIVND (reference sequence). This CDR3 is CASSIRGGEGTYNEQFF. DNA for the CDR3: TGTGCCAGTAGTATTAGGGGCGGGGAGGGAACCTACAATGAGCAGTTCTTC.

V is TRBV6-5 and J is TRBJ2-7; 8 bases align to TRBD1. The ends lost 4 bases at V and 3 bases at J; junction bases unmatched: 8. In germline, CDR1 is MNHEY, CDR2 SVGAGI. This CDR3 is 15 amino acids long. CDR3 sequence: CASSLSGTGLYEQYF. The CDR3 DNA sequence: TGTGCCAGCAGTTTGTCCGGGACAGGCCTCTACGAGCAGTACTTC.

This clone was seen a few times. The genes are TRBV6-5 and TRBJ1-2, with D possibly TRBD1 on 6 matching bases. Germline CDR1 and CDR2: MNHEY and SVGAGI. Trimming removed 0 bases at V and 6 bases at J, with 14 bases between. There are 15 residues in the CDR3. The CDR3 protein is CASSYSGGRRNGYTF. CDR3 coding DNA: TGTGCCAGCAGTTACTCGGGGGGGCGCAGGAATGGCTACACCTTC.

The chain carries TRBV4-1 and TRBJ1-3; weak D call: TRBD1 (6 bases). Per the germline V gene, CDR1 is MGHRA and CDR2 is YSYEKL. The CDR3 is 17 residues long. The V and J ends lost 6 bases and 1 base respectively, with 19 bases between them. The CDR3 sequence is CASRPVGQLLSGNTIYF. CDR3 bases: TGCGCCAGCAGGCCGGTCGGACAGCTGCTTTCTGGAAACACCATATATTTT.

The rearrangement links TRBV18 to TRBJ2-4; 7 bases line up with TRBD1. With V trimmed by 5 bases and J by 7 bases, 11 bases remained unmatched. This CDR3 comprises 15 residues. Germline loops: CDR1 KGHSH, CDR2 LQKENI. For the CDR3, the DNA is TGTGCCAGCTCATCTCGACAGGGCCAAGGGAACATTCAGTACTTC. Amino acids: CASSSRQGQGNIQYF.

The chain combines TRBV9 with TRBJ2-5, with TRBD2 matching over 9 bases. The germline V gene has CDR1 SGDLS and CDR2 YYNGEE. V shed 2 bases, J shed 5 bases, and the junction held 4 bases outside the gene matches. The CDR3 is 14 amino acids. The CDR3 loop is CASSVTSGWETQYF. CDR3 coding DNA: TGTGCCAGCAGCGTGACTAGCGGTTGGGAGACCCAGTACTTC.

Only a few counts were recorded for this clone. V gene TRBV10-3 combines with J gene TRBJ1-1; TRBD1 matches 9 bases. Germline loops: CDR1 ENHRY, CDR2 SYGVKD. The CDR3 has 15 amino acids. V lost 6 bases, J lost 1 base, and 6 bases stayed unmatched. In nucleotides, the CDR3 is TGTGCCATCAGAAGGACAGGGGATGGGAACACTGAAGCTTTCTTT. Its protein product is CAIRRTGDGNTEAFF.

This chain uses TRBV11-2 with TRBJ2-3; D perhaps matches TRBD1 (6 bases). The CDR3 spans 12 residues. The V and J ends lost 5 bases and 4 bases respectively, with 7 bases between them. Germline lookup yields CDR1 SGHAT and CDR2 FQNNGV. DNA of the CDR3: TGTGCCAGCAGCACAGGGTCAGATACGCAGTATTTT. As protein: CASSTGSDTQYF.

V usage is TRBV2 and J usage is TRBJ2-3; 8 nucleotides match TRBD1. J was trimmed by 2 bases and V by 5 bases; bases with no gene match: 3. Looked up from germline, CDR1 is SNHLY and CDR2 is FYNNEI. The CDR3 totals 14 residues. CDR3 DNA: TGTGCCAGCAGTTTACAGGGGGACACAGATACGCAGTATTTT. It codes for CASSLQGDTDTQYF.

The chain recombines TRBV14 with TRBJ1-5; TRBD1 aligns across 7 bases. The CDR3 has 13 amino acids. V gave up 1 base and J gave up 12 bases; unmatched junction bases: 6. Germline V lookup: CDR1 SGHDN, CDR2 FVKESK. CDR3 protein: CASSQVPDRDQHF. The CDR3 bases are TGTGCCAGCAGCCAAGTTCCAGACAGGGACCAGCATTTT.

CDR3 protein: CASSPRRFF. CDR3 sequence (DNA): TGTGCCAGCAGCCCGCGGCGGTTCTTC. The chain employs TRBV5-4 and TRBJ2-1; D unclear. Germline CDR1 and CDR2: SGHNT and YYREEE (reference sequence). V was trimmed by 4 bases and J by 15 bases, leaving 8 bases between them. The CDR3 sequence is 9 residues long.

The gene calls are TRBV29-1 and TRBJ2-3, with D possibly TRBD1 on 6 matching bases. This CDR3 is built from 15 residues. The germline gives CDR1 SQVTM, CDR2 ANQGSEA. Trimming removed 5 bases from V and 4 bases from J, with 19 bases in between. The CDR3 reads CSVNGQGRFADTQYF. The CDR3 DNA sequence: TGCAGCGTTAACGGTCAGGGGCGTTTCGCAGATACGCAGTATTTT.

V usage is TRBV5-1 and J usage is TRBJ1-1; tentatively, D is TRBD1 (5 bases). CDR1 is SGHRS and CDR2 is YFSETQ in the germline V gene. V dropped 0 bases and J dropped 3 bases, with 9 bases sitting between them. CDR3 length equals 14 residues. CDR3 sequence reads: CASSLVVGDTEAFF. CDR3 DNA: TGCGCCAGCAGCTTGGTGGTAGGGGACACTGAAGCTTTCTTT.

V gene TRBV19 combines with J gene TRBJ1-2; 7 bases are shared with TRBD1. The CDR3 totals 14 residues. J gave up 7 bases and V 4 bases, and 9 bases lay outside the gene matches. CDR1 LNHDA and CDR2 SQIVND come from the germline V gene (reference sequence). The CDR3 protein is CASSTDRAIRGYTF. CDR3 DNA: TGTGCCAGTAGTACTGACAGGGCTATACGTGGCTACACCTTC.

The V call is TRBV5-4, the J call TRBJ2-1, with TRBD2 matching over 8 bases. The germline CDR1 and CDR2 sequences are SGHNT and YYREEE (reference sequence). With 0 bases clipped from V and 0 bases from J, the junction kept 2 bases outside the gene matches. The CDR3 loop spans 16 amino acids. The CDR3 loop reads CASSLERGPSYNEQFF. For the CDR3, the DNA is TGTGCCAGCAGCTTGGAGCGGGGGCCCTCCTACAATGAGCAGTTCTTC.

CDR3 sequence (DNA): TGTGCCAGCAGCTCGCCAGGATTCCCCTACGAGCAGTACTTC. This gives the protein CASSSPGFPYEQYF. The chain combines TRBV7-2 with TRBJ2-7; D call uncertain. The length of the CDR3 is 14 residues. Germline CDR1 reads SGHTA; CDR2 reads FQGNSA. V dropped 4 bases and J dropped 2 bases, with 12 bases sitting between them.

The CDR3 bases are TGTGCCAGCAGCTTATTTCTAGCGGGAGTAGGGGTAGCAGATACGCAGTATTTT. This encodes CASSLFLAGVGVADTQYF. This chain links TRBV7-2 with TRBJ2-3; 10 bases are shared with TRBD2. The CDR3 extends over 18 amino acids. CDR1 SGHTA and CDR2 FQGNSA come from the germline V gene. With 2 bases clipped from V and 4 bases from J, the junction kept 12 bases outside the gene matches.

The chain has TRBV5-1 and TRBJ2-1, with TRBD2 matching 12 bases. V shed 1 base and J 4 bases; nucleotides not matched to a gene: 0. The CDR3 length is 15 residues. Germline CDR1 reads SGHRS; CDR2 reads YFSETQ. CDR3 protein: CASSLTSGGYNEQFF. CDR3 DNA: TGCGCCAGCAGCTTGACTAGCGGGGGGTACAATGAGCAGTTCTTC.